Listed below are T cell receptor beta chains from one sample, sequenced in a study of T cells in narcolepsy. Assay used: immunoSEQ multiplex PCR; TCRdb lists only in-frame clones, some missing. The sample records 25,000 to 35,000 clones, around four fifths being singletons. Source material: CD45RA- memory CD4+ T cells from PBMCs. The receptors here all came from a human donor with narcolepsy. CDR3s include the opening cysteine and the closing phenylalanine or tryptophan.

>TRBV5-4|TRBJ1-2
CASSLDGELRYTF
>TRBV5-1|TRBJ2-5
CASSLGGGSQETQYF
>TRBV2|TRBJ2-1
CASSGTGAKTNEQFF
>TRBV7-9|TRBJ1-4
CASSLERGKEGSEKLFF
>TRBV4-3|TRBJ1-1
CASSQGSEKSFF
>TRBV9|TRBJ1-3
CASSASALSGNTIYF
>TRBV7-9|TRBJ2-5
CASSGGSDRKETQYF
>TRBV9|TRBJ1-6
CASSALEYGSPLHF
>TRBV7-2|TRBJ2-5
CASSLNRGAQETQYF
>TRBV5-4|TRBJ1-1
CASSLAGTPNTEAFF
>TRBV19|TRBJ1-5
CASGTGGLGSNQPQHF
>TRBV5-8|TRBJ2-3
CASSLVGLAADTQYF
>TRBV6-1|TRBJ1-2
CASSVSPAGGDGYTF
>TRBV9|TRBJ2-1
CASSPGSGGYNEQFF
>TRBV7-9|TRBJ1-2
CASSSPRVYGYTF
>TRBV6-1|TRBJ2-7
CASKGTGGAWGEQYF
>TRBV7-9|TRBJ2-2
CASSLNRETGELFF
>TRBV12-5|TRBJ2-7
CASGLGGRVHEQYF
>TRBV14|TRBJ1-1
CASSQSAGRTEAFF
>TRBV30|TRBJ2-7
CAWSRQSYEQYF
>TRBV6-6|TRBJ1-2
CAGQGNYGYTF
>TRBV5-1|TRBJ1-6
CASSTRTGGNSPLHF
>TRBV10-2|TRBJ1-2
CASSESLESGYTF
>TRBV6-1|TRBJ1-4
CASSRVQDGKEKLFF
>TRBV5-6|TRBJ2-2
CASSTRRNTGELFF
>TRBV7-8|TRBJ2-5
CASSATSFFLQETQYF
>TRBV19|TRBJ1-4
CASSTGTDNEKLFF
>TRBV4-2|TRBJ1-5
CASSSEFSASNQPQHF
>TRBV7-2|TRBJ2-5
CASSEQDRIVETQYF
>TRBV7-9|TRBJ2-2
CASSLNAQARTGELFF
>TRBV7-9|TRBJ2-1
CASSLGTGGHNEQFF
>TRBV9|TRBJ1-1
CASSGVAGNTEAFF
>TRBV7-6|TRBJ2-1
CASSRTGQGAYNEQFF
>TRBV5-1|TRBJ1-2
CASSGYRDRDDGYTF
>TRBV19|TRBJ2-3
CASSRRLAGTSTDTQYF
>TRBV5-1|TRBJ2-7
CASSLTTSGADEQYF
>TRBV4-3|TRBJ1-1
CASSQVPTYIREAFF
>TRBV18|TRBJ2-7
CASLPGSYEQYF
>TRBV5-1|TRBJ1-6
CASSSGTGARSPLHF
>TRBV5-4|TRBJ2-3
CASSFGTSGGKSKDTQYF
>TRBV27|TRBJ1-3
CASSLTWASGNTIYF
>TRBV14|TRBJ1-4
CASSRRTGLNEKLFF
>TRBV9|TRBJ2-5
CASSASGGPQETQYF
>TRBV15|TRBJ1-2
CATSLLRGTYGYTF
>TRBV7-2|TRBJ1-1
CASSPTSGQVEAFF
>TRBV4-3|TRBJ2-3
CASSQELAGGLYTQYF
>TRBV11-2|TRBJ2-3
CASSLGASGVTDTQYF
>TRBV5-1|TRBJ2-7
CASSLGLDRVDLEQYF
>TRBV11-1|TRBJ2-5
CASSTRGWETQYF
>TRBV15|TRBJ2-6
CATSRVSSGANVLTF
>TRBV5-1|TRBJ2-5
CATWSGQGRETQYF
>TRBV30|TRBJ1-6
CAWSVLGDRGASPLHF
>TRBV4-3|TRBJ2-3
CASSRTLGAGGGGDTQYF
>TRBV7-8|TRBJ2-1
CASSLAAKDEQFF
>TRBV2|TRBJ1-4
CASSAVGTSNEKLFF
>TRBV5-1|TRBJ1-1
CASSLTGGLNTEAFF
>TRBV5-1|TRBJ2-1
CASSSTHRDGGYNEQFF